The 20 T cell receptor beta chains reported below all come from one sample, sequenced in a study of blood T cell repertoires in COVID-19. Sequencing used immunoSEQ multiplex PCR; TCRdb keeps in-frame clones, though not all of them. The sample has about 200,000 clones; 84% are singletons. Sequenced: peripheral blood. The receptors originated from a human donor in a cohort sampled during active COVID-19.

The rearrangement links TRBV28 to TRBJ2-5; 10 nucleotides agree with TRBD1. The trim removed 2 bases at V and 1 base at J, leaving 4 bases unmatched. The CDR3 consists of 16 residues. Germline lookup yields CDR1 MDHEN and CDR2 SYDVKM. The CDR3 nucleotides read TGTGCCAGCAGTTTAGGGGGGACAGGGGTCCAAGAGACCCAGTACTTC. Translated, it gives CASSLGGTGVQETQYF.

V is TRBV10-1 and J is TRBJ2-3; D might be TRBD2 (5 bases). Germline V gene lookup returns CDR1 WNHNN and CDR2 SYGVQD (reference sequence). The ends were cut back, 0 bases at V and 10 bases at J, with 11 bases in the middle. The CDR3 is 13 amino acids. Here the CDR3 reads CASSESSVEAQYF. The CDR3 DNA follows: TGCGCCAGCAGTGAGTCTAGCGTAGAGGCGCAGTATTTT.

V and J are TRBV24-1 and TRBJ2-3; D might be TRBD2 (7 bases). This CDR3 spans 14 amino acids. V was pared by 5 bases and J by 5 bases, with 13 bases between. From germline, CDR1 is KGHDR and CDR2 SFDVKD. The DNA for the CDR3 is TGTGCCACCAGTGTTGGGGGGGCCGGAGATACGCAGTATTTT. It translates to CATSVGGAGDTQYF.

This clone was seen a few times. This chain joins TRBV2 and TRBJ2-7, with TRBD1 as a possible D gene (6 bases). In germline, CDR1 is SNHLY, CDR2 FYNNEI. The CDR3 covers 16 residues. V shed 5 bases and J shed 0 bases, with 17 bases lying between them. As DNA, the CDR3 is TGTGCCAGCAGTCCCATCTGGCAGGGGCACTCCTACGAGCAGTACTTC. This codes for CASSPIWQGHSYEQYF.

The gene calls are TRBV7-9 and TRBJ2-2; 7 bases map to TRBD2. Germline loops: CDR1 SEHNR, CDR2 FQNEAQ (reference sequence). The CDR3 is 15 residues long. V dropped 5 bases and J dropped 6; count of bases not matched to a gene: 9. CDR3 nucleotides: TGTGCCAGCAGCATCAGACTAGCTGGGCCCGGGGAGCTGTTTTTT. It codes for CASSIRLAGPGELFF.

The sample holds a few counts of this clone. This CDR3 is CASSLNGDGYTF. CDR3 DNA: TGTGCCAGCAGTTTAAACGGGGATGGCTACACCTTC. The V call is TRBV28, the J call TRBJ1-2; the D is unclear. Trimming took off 2 bases at V and 6 bases at J, with 7 bases between the two ends. From germline, CDR1 is MDHEN and CDR2 SYDVKM. The CDR3 is 12 amino acids.

The chain recombines TRBV5-1 with TRBJ2-7, with D possibly TRBD2 on 6 matching bases. The CDR3 consists of 15 residues. Trimming removed 4 bases at V and 3 bases at J, with 17 bases between. Germline loops: CDR1 SGHRS, CDR2 YFSETQ. The CDR3 DNA reads TGCGCCAGCAGCCCGCTCCCGGAGGGGCTCTACGAGCAGTACTTC. Its translation is CASSPLPEGLYEQYF.

This chain links TRBV5-1 with TRBJ2-7; D not resolved. V lost 0 bases to trimming and J lost 2 bases, with 9 bases between them. The germline gives CDR1 SGHRS, CDR2 YFSETQ. This CDR3 region has 14 residues. The CDR3 bases are TGCGCCAGCAGCTTGGCCCTGGCCCCCTACGAGCAGTACTTC. Its translation: CASSLALAPYEQYF.

The gene calls are TRBV5-1 and TRBJ2-1, with D tentatively TRBD1 (6 bases). This CDR3 is built from 13 residues. Looked up from germline, CDR1 is SGHRS and CDR2 is YFSETQ. V was cut by 4 bases and J by 8 bases, with 13 bases left in between. The CDR3 region is CASSPTQGYEQFF. The CDR3 DNA reads as TGCGCCAGCAGCCCCACACAGGGATATGAGCAGTTCTTC. The variable domain in full, with the rest retrieved from reference TRBV5-1 and TRBJ2-1, is KAGVTQTPRYLIKTRGQQVTLSCSPISGHRSVSWYQQTPGQGLQFLFEYFSETQRNKGNFPGRFSGRQFSNSRSEMNVSTLELGDSALYLCASSPTQGYEQFFGPGTRLTVL.

The V call is TRBV12-3 or TRBV12-4, the J call TRBJ2-7, with 7 bases that match TRBD1. There are 11 residues in the CDR3. V lost 6 bases to trimming and J lost 7 bases; unmatched junction nucleotides: 3. CDR3 bases: TGTGCCAGCAGCCGGGACAGAGAGCAGTACTTC. This translates into CASSRDREQYF.

The chain couples TRBV27 to TRBJ2-6; 12 bases are a match to TRBD2. Germline loops: CDR1 MNHEY, CDR2 SMNVEV (reference sequence). The CDR3 runs to 16 residues. V trimming: 8 bases; J trimming: 0 bases; junction bases outside the gene matches: 2. DNA for the CDR3: TGTGCCAGCCGGACTAGCGGGGCCTCTGGGGCCAACGTCCTGACTTTC. Protein: CASRTSGASGANVLTF.

This chain links TRBV5-1 with TRBJ2-2, with 11 bases matching TRBD2. There are 16 residues in the CDR3. Losses at the gene ends were 4 bases for V and 1 base for J; bases not matched to a gene: 3. Germline lookup yields CDR1 SGHRS and CDR2 YFSETQ. The CDR3 here is CASSPTSGVNTGELFF. Written as DNA, the CDR3 is TGCGCCAGCAGCCCGACTAGCGGGGTGAACACCGGGGAGCTGTTTTTT.

The DNA of the CDR3 is TGTGCCAGCAGCCTCGACAGGGGCACTGAAGCTTTCTTT. Its protein is CASSLDRGTEAFF. The rearrangement uses TRBV6-6 and TRBJ1-1, with TRBD1 matching over 8 bases. The length of the CDR3 is 13 residues. V lost 6 bases and J lost 4; bases outside the gene matches: 4. Germline V gives CDR1 MNHNY, CDR2 SVGAGI (reference sequence).

This chain connects TRBV19 to TRBJ2-4; 8 bases match TRBD2. The CDR3 runs to 17 residues. Trimming removed 6 bases from V and 7 bases from J; junction bases left unmatched: 17. Germline lookup yields CDR1 LNHDA and CDR2 SQIVND (reference sequence). The DNA for the CDR3 is TGTGCCAGTAGCCGCCCCGGGGAGGCGGGAGGCTCGAACATTCAGTACTTC. Amino acid sequence: CASSRPGEAGGSNIQYF.

The chain couples TRBV29-1 to TRBJ2-7; 12 bases are shared with TRBD2. The V and J ends lost 7 bases and 3 bases, in that order; junction bases with no gene match: 10. This CDR3 is built from 15 residues. In germline, CDR1 is SQVTM, CDR2 ANQGSEA. CDR3 nucleotide sequence: TGCAGCGCCCGACGACTAGCGGGAGCGGTCTACGAGCAGTACTTC. It codes for CSARRLAGAVYEQYF.

The CDR3 region has the DNA TGTGCCAGCAGCGTAACGGGGGGCTCGGGTGAAAAACTGTTTTTT. Translation: CASSVTGGSGEKLFF. The chain is built from TRBV9 and TRBJ1-4, with D possibly being TRBD1 (6 bases). V lost 1 base and J 7 bases, leaving 14 bases between the germline ends. CDR1 SGDLS and CDR2 YYNGEE come from the germline V gene. This CDR3 has 15 residues.

This clone was observed once. The chain uses TRBV18 and TRBJ2-5; no reliable D call. Trimming pared 3 bases from V and 2 bases from J, leaving 7 bases between. This CDR3 spans 13 amino acids. In germline, CDR1 is KGHSH, CDR2 LQKENI. CDR3 nucleotides: TGTGCCAGCTCACCGGCGGAACAAGAGACCCAGTACTTC. Translation: CASSPAEQETQYF.

The chain combines TRBV5-6 with TRBJ2-7; TRBD1 might be the D (6 bases). V was cut by 1 base and J by 0 bases, with 8 bases left in between. Germline V CDR1 and CDR2: SGHDT, YYEEEE. The CDR3 loop spans 14 amino acids. The CDR3: CASSLQGYSYEQYF. The CDR3 bases are TGTGCCAGCAGCTTGCAGGGGTACTCCTACGAGCAGTACTTC. The full variable domain, with the rest looked up from reference TRBV5-6 and TRBJ2-7, is DAGVTQSPTHLIKTRGQQVTLRCSPKSGHDTVSWYQQALGQGPQFIFQYYEEEERQRGNFPDRFSGHQFPNYSSELNVNALLLGDSALYLCASSLQGYSYEQYFGPGTRLTVT.

This chain uses TRBV28 with TRBJ2-2; 7 bases fit TRBD1. Germline V CDR1 and CDR2: MDHEN, SYDVKM. This CDR3 contains 14 residues. V trimming: 7 bases; J trimming: 1 base; junction bases outside the gene matches: 3. Here the CDR3 DNA reads TGTGCCAGCAAGACAGGGAGGAACACCGGGGAGCTGTTTTTT. Its protein is CASKTGRNTGELFF. Drawing the rest from reference TRBV28 and TRBJ2-2, the complete variable domain is DVKVTQSSRYLVKRTGEKVFLECVQDMDHENMFWYRQDPGLGLRLIYFSYDVKMKEKGDIPEGYSVSREKKERFSLILESASTNQTSMYLCASKTGRNTGELFFGEGSRLTVL.

This clone was recorded a few times. V and J are TRBV6-2 or TRBV6-3 and TRBJ2-1; 8 bases fit TRBD2. The germline V gene has CDR1 MNHEY and CDR2 SVGEGT. Trimming at V came to 6 bases and at J to 7 bases, leaving 14 bases not matched to a gene. The CDR3 spans 16 residues. This chain's CDR3 is CASSSPREGRMNEQFF. The CDR3 nucleotides are TGTGCCAGCAGCTCCCCCCGGGAGGGCCGGATGAATGAGCAGTTCTTC.